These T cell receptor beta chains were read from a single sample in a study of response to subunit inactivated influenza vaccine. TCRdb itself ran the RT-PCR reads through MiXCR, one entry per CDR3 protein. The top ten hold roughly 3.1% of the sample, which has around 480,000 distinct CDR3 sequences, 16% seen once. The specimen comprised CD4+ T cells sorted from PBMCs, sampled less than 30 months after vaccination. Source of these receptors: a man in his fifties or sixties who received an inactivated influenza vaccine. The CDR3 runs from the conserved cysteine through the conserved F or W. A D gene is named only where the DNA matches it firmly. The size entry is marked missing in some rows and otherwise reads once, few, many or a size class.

CDR3 protein: CASSRLGGRGTGELFF
CDR3 DNA: TGTGCCAGCAGCCGCTTGGGGGGGCGTGGGACCGGGGAGCTGTTTTTT
J gene: TRBJ2-2
D gene: -
CDR3 length: 16
clone size: -
V gene: TRBV7-3

CDR3 protein: CATSGPRGRQQYF
CDR3 DNA: TGTGCCACCAGTGGTCCCCGGGGGCGACAGCAGTACTTC
J gene: TRBJ2-7
D gene: -
CDR3 length: 13
clone size: -
V gene: TRBV24-1

CDR3 protein: CASSQDFSGLSSGANVLTF
CDR3 DNA: TGTGCCAGCAGCCAAGATTTTTCCGGCCTTAGCTCTGGGGCCAACGTCCTGACTTTC
J gene: TRBJ2-6
D gene: -
CDR3 length: 19
clone size: few
V gene: TRBV3-1

CDR3 protein: CASTLGQGGFSPLHF
CDR3 DNA: TGCGCCAGCACCCTCGGACAGGGAGGTTTTTCACCCCTCCACTTT
J gene: TRBJ1-6
D gene: TRBD1
CDR3 length: 15
clone size: -
V gene: TRBV10-2

CDR3 protein: CASRTVAEETQYF
CDR3 DNA: TGTGCCAGCCGTACGGTGGCCGAAGAGACCCAGTACTTC
J gene: TRBJ2-5
D gene: -
CDR3 length: 13
clone size: few
V gene: TRBV5-6

CDR3 protein: CSAIQRGTDTQYF
CDR3 DNA: TGCAGTGCTATACAGAGGGGTACAGATACGCAGTATTTT
J gene: TRBJ2-3
D gene: -
CDR3 length: 13
clone size: few
V gene: TRBV20-1

CDR3 protein: CASSVDVTGGREQFF
CDR3 DNA: TGTGCCAGCAGCGTAGATGTAACAGGGGGACGTGAGCAGTTCTTC
J gene: TRBJ2-1
D gene: TRBD1
CDR3 length: 15
clone size: few
V gene: TRBV9

CDR3 protein: CASSPTGVTTDTQYF
CDR3 DNA: TGTGCCAGCAGCCCCACAGGGGTAACCACAGATACGCAGTATTTT
J gene: TRBJ2-3
D gene: TRBD1
CDR3 length: 15
clone size: -
V gene: TRBV28

CDR3 protein: CASSVAGTPEQYF
CDR3 DNA: TGTGCCAGCAGCGTAGCCGGTACCCCCGAGCAGTACTTC
J gene: TRBJ2-7
D gene: -
CDR3 length: 13
clone size: few
V gene: TRBV9

CDR3 protein: CSAQGRNEQFF
CDR3 DNA: TGCAGTGCTCAGGGTCGCAATGAGCAGTTCTTC
J gene: TRBJ2-1
D gene: -
CDR3 length: 11
clone size: -
V gene: TRBV20-1

CDR3 protein: CASSSRTGGDEQFF
CDR3 DNA: TGTGCCAGCAGCTCTAGGACAGGGGGGGATGAGCAGTTCTTC
J gene: TRBJ2-1
D gene: TRBD1
CDR3 length: 14
clone size: few
V gene: TRBV7-3

CDR3 protein: CSARDLRTNYGYTF
CDR3 DNA: TGCAGTGCTAGAGACCTGAGGACTAACTATGGCTACACCTTC
J gene: TRBJ1-2
D gene: -
CDR3 length: 14
clone size: few
V gene: TRBV20-1

CDR3 protein: CASSQDQGANGELFF
CDR3 DNA: TGCGCCAGCAGCCAAGACCAGGGGGCTAACGGGGAGCTGTTTTTT
J gene: TRBJ2-2
D gene: TRBD1
CDR3 length: 15
clone size: many
V gene: TRBV4-1

CDR3 protein: CASRSDRNSNQPQHF
CDR3 DNA: TGTGCCAGCAGATCGGACAGAAATAGCAATCAGCCCCAGCATTTT
J gene: TRBJ1-5
D gene: -
CDR3 length: 15
clone size: -
V gene: TRBV27

CDR3 protein: CASSYVDIRQPQHF
CDR3 DNA: TGTGCCAGCAGTTACGTCGACATCCGACAGCCCCAGCATTTT
J gene: TRBJ1-5
D gene: -
CDR3 length: 14
clone size: -
V gene: TRBV6-5

CDR3 protein: CASSLRGLATGSYEQYF
CDR3 DNA: TGTGCCAGCAGTTTAAGGGGGCTAGCAACAGGGAGTTACGAGCAGTACTTC
J gene: TRBJ2-7
D gene: TRBD1
CDR3 length: 17
clone size: -
V gene: TRBV28

CDR3 protein: CASSFTRGRGVYEQYF
CDR3 DNA: TGTGCCAGCAGCTTCACCAGGGGGCGGGGGGTTTACGAGCAGTACTTC
J gene: TRBJ2-7
D gene: -
CDR3 length: 16
clone size: -
V gene: TRBV7-2

CDR3 protein: CASSLATDSVGGGELFF
CDR3 DNA: TGTGCCAGCAGCTTAGCTACCGACAGTGTCGGCGGCGGGGAGCTGTTTTTT
J gene: TRBJ2-2
D gene: -
CDR3 length: 17
clone size: few
V gene: TRBV7-9

CDR3 protein: CATSRAVGQETQYF
CDR3 DNA: TGTGCCACCAGCAGAGCGGTGGGCCAAGAGACCCAGTACTTC
J gene: TRBJ2-5
D gene: -
CDR3 length: 14
clone size: -
V gene: TRBV15

CDR3 protein: CSASTGRETQYF
CDR3 DNA: TGCAGTGCTTCGACAGGGAGAGAGACCCAGTACTTC
J gene: TRBJ2-5
D gene: TRBD1
CDR3 length: 12
clone size: few
V gene: TRBV20-1

CDR3 protein: CASSAATSGGVSTDTQYF
CDR3 DNA: TGTGCCAGCAGCGCCGCCACTAGCGGGGGGGTGAGCACAGATACGCAGTATTTT
J gene: TRBJ2-3
D gene: TRBD2
CDR3 length: 18
clone size: few
V gene: TRBV11-1

CDR3 protein: CASSLYATSYEQYF
CDR3 DNA: TGCGCCAGCAGCTTGTACGCCACTTCCTACGAGCAGTACTTC
J gene: TRBJ2-7
D gene: -
CDR3 length: 14
clone size: -
V gene: TRBV5-1

CDR3 protein: CASRGETEAFF
CDR3 DNA: TGCGCCAGCAGAGGTGAAACTGAAGCTTTCTTT
J gene: TRBJ1-1
D gene: -
CDR3 length: 11
clone size: many
V gene: TRBV5-1

CDR3 protein: CASTPGGQVGTQYF
CDR3 DNA: TGTGCCAGCACCCCCGGAGGGCAAGTTGGGACCCAGTACTTC
J gene: TRBJ2-5
D gene: -
CDR3 length: 14
clone size: -
V gene: TRBV12-3/TRBV12-4

CDR3 protein: CAWSRAGTGTIGNTIYF
CDR3 DNA: TGTGCCTGGAGTAGAGCCGGGACAGGGACTATTGGAAACACCATATATTTT
J gene: TRBJ1-3
D gene: TRBD1
CDR3 length: 17
clone size: many
V gene: TRBV30

CDR3 protein: CASSPISGGIINNQPQHF
CDR3 DNA: TGTGCCAGCAGTCCGATATCAGGTGGGATAATAAACAATCAGCCCCAGCATTTT
J gene: TRBJ1-5
D gene: -
CDR3 length: 18
clone size: -
V gene: TRBV27

CDR3 protein: CASSQDFVSSYEQYF
CDR3 DNA: TGTGCCAGCAGCCAAGATTTCGTAAGCTCCTACGAGCAGTACTTC
J gene: TRBJ2-7
D gene: -
CDR3 length: 15
clone size: many
V gene: TRBV3-1

CDR3 protein: CASSLSTPGRYGYTF
CDR3 DNA: TGTGCCAGCAGTTTGTCGACCCCGGGCCGCTATGGCTACACCTTC
J gene: TRBJ1-2
D gene: -
CDR3 length: 15
clone size: -
V gene: TRBV12-3/TRBV12-4

CDR3 protein: CASSQEGQGASRSPLHF
CDR3 DNA: TGCGCCAGCAGCCAAGAAGGACAGGGGGCTAGCCGATCACCCCTCCACTTT
J gene: TRBJ1-6
D gene: TRBD1
CDR3 length: 17
clone size: many
V gene: TRBV4-3

CDR3 protein: CASSQDTIYEQYF
CDR3 DNA: TGCGCCAGCAGCCAAGATACGATCTACGAGCAGTACTTC
J gene: TRBJ2-7
D gene: -
CDR3 length: 13
clone size: few
V gene: TRBV4-3

CDR3 protein: CASSQVVTGDQPQHF
CDR3 DNA: TGCGCCAGCAGCCAAGTAGTCACAGGGGATCAGCCCCAGCATTTT
J gene: TRBJ1-5
D gene: TRBD1
CDR3 length: 15
clone size: -
V gene: TRBV4-3

CDR3 protein: CASSEGQGDYQPQHF
CDR3 DNA: TGTGCCAGCAGCGAAGGACAGGGGGACTATCAGCCCCAGCATTTT
J gene: TRBJ1-5
D gene: TRBD1
CDR3 length: 15
clone size: few
V gene: TRBV7-2

CDR3 protein: CASSSRTGGDYEQFF
CDR3 DNA: TGTGCCAGCAGTTCTAGGACAGGTGGGGATTATGAGCAGTTCTTC
J gene: TRBJ2-1
D gene: TRBD1
CDR3 length: 15
clone size: many
V gene: TRBV12-3/TRBV12-4

CDR3 protein: CASSSPTGVNSPLHF
CDR3 DNA: TGTGCCAGCAGTTCTCCGACAGGGGTGAATTCACCCCTCCACTTT
J gene: TRBJ1-6
D gene: TRBD1
CDR3 length: 15
clone size: -
V gene: TRBV25-1

CDR3 protein: CASIRARLEHTEAFF
CDR3 DNA: TGTGCCAGCATCAGGGCCAGATTGGAGCACACTGAAGCTTTCTTT
J gene: TRBJ1-1
D gene: -
CDR3 length: 15
clone size: few
V gene: TRBV5-5

CDR3 protein: CASSLSMQPQHF
CDR3 DNA: TGTGCCAGCAGCTTAAGTATGCAGCCCCAGCATTTT
J gene: TRBJ1-5
D gene: -
CDR3 length: 12
clone size: few
V gene: TRBV7-8

CDR3 protein: CASSRPMTTGRRTDTQYF
CDR3 DNA: TGTGCCAGCTCACGACCAATGACGACTGGACGGAGGACAGATACGCAGTATTTT
J gene: TRBJ2-3
D gene: -
CDR3 length: 18
clone size: -
V gene: TRBV18

CDR3 protein: CASSLTSGANVLTF
CDR3 DNA: TGTGCCAGCAGTTTAACCTCCGGGGCCAACGTCCTGACTTTC
J gene: TRBJ2-6
D gene: -
CDR3 length: 14
clone size: many
V gene: TRBV28

CDR3 protein: CATSRAGRWGQETQYF
CDR3 DNA: TGTGCCACCAGCAGAGCGGGCAGGTGGGGCCAAGAGACCCAGTACTTC
J gene: TRBJ2-5
D gene: -
CDR3 length: 16
clone size: -
V gene: TRBV15

CDR3 protein: CASSVNPGSSYEQYF
CDR3 DNA: TGTGCCAGCAGCGTGAATCCCGGGAGCTCCTACGAGCAGTACTTC
J gene: TRBJ2-7
D gene: -
CDR3 length: 15
clone size: few
V gene: TRBV9